This TCR beta chain was obtained from a study of blood T cell repertoires in COVID-19. For the study at large: Researchers got acute and convalescent COVID-19 samples from the United States, Italy and Spain. T cells, B-cell-depleted T cells, or PBMCs supplied cDNA or gDNA.

Libraries were prepared by immunoSEQ multiplex PCR; TCRdb keeps only in-frame clonotypes and omits some of them. The table has over 25,000 clones, around 79% seen once. Trimming pared 7 bases from V and 0 bases from J, leaving 14 bases between. This CDR3 has 15 amino acids. Germline V gene data show CDR1 as LNHDA and CDR2 as SQIVND (reference sequence). This receptor was taken from an elderly man with active or convalescent COVID-19. V gene TRBV19 combines with J gene TRBJ2-3; tentatively, D is TRBD2 (6 bases). The sequenced sample was peripheral blood. This CDR3 is CASTWSSASTDTQYF. The CDR3 DNA sequence: TGTGCCAGTACTTGGTCTAGCGCCAGCACAGATACGCAGTATTTT.